This T cell receptor (beta chain) was identified in a study of blood T cell repertoires in COVID-19. Study background: Samples of COVID-19 (acute and convalescent) were obtained from the United States, Italy and Spain. Sources were T cells, B-cell-depleted T cells, or PBMCs; the material itself was cDNA or gDNA.

Authors' methods: It was from reference gene primer amplification that nucleated cell counts were estimated. Libraries were prepared by immunoSEQ multiplex PCR; TCRdb keeps only in-frame clonotypes and omits some of them. The V and J calls and clone size come from that table; D and trimming were worked out from the DNA. The sample has fewer than 250,000 clones, roughly nine tenths seen once. This CDR3 is built from 15 residues. Germline V CDR1 and CDR2: MDHEN, SYDVKM. V lost 2 bases, J lost 3 bases, and 11 bases lay in between. This receptor was obtained from a man between 25 and 39 years old with acute or convalescent COVID-19. The specimen was peripheral blood. V and J are TRBV28 and TRBJ2-1; D is undetermined. CDR3 sequence: CASSLGPDNYNEQFF. The DNA of the CDR3 is TGTGCCAGCAGTTTAGGGCCAGACAACTACAATGAGCAGTTCTTC.